This entry lists 10 T cell receptor beta chains sequenced from one sample in a study of OX40 agonist ivuxolimab in advanced cancers. Library prep was done by the immunoSEQ multiplex PCR assay. This is the immuneACCESS table as TCRdb keeps it, with only in-frame sequences that have V and J called. A part of the clones is gone; compared with another copy, unresolved V genes explain less than half, and the rest is unexplained. For this sample there are more than 55,000 clones; about 83% appear just once. Clones ranked in the top ten supply approximately 0.61% of the sample. Sequences were derived from CD4+ or CD8+ T cells sorted from blood, sampled in a trial of the OX40 agonist ivuxolimab. Receptors originate from an adult with an advanced solid tumor such as melanoma, head and neck, liver or kidney cancer.

The CDR3 DNA reads TGCGCCAGCAGGAGGACAGGCCTTAACTACGAGCAGTACTTC. Its protein product is CASRRTGLNYEQYF. The chain links TRBV10-2 to TRBJ2-7, with TRBD1 matching 7 bases. Germline trimming cut 6 bases from V and 3 bases from J; bases unmatched to any gene: 8. In germline, CDR1 is WSHSY, CDR2 SAAADI. CDR3 length: 14 residues.

The chain joins TRBV7-8 to TRBJ2-5, with TRBD2 identical over 7 bases. The CDR3 loop spans 17 amino acids. Germline V gene data show CDR1 as SGHVS and CDR2 as FQNEAQ. V lost 0 bases to trimming and J lost 3 bases; unmatched junction nucleotides: 10. CDR3 loop: CASSLARLVGGEETQYF. DNA of the CDR3: TGTGCCAGCAGCTTAGCACGGCTCGTGGGAGGGGAAGAGACCCAGTACTTC.

V and J are TRBV6-6 and TRBJ2-5; TRBD1 matches at 8 bases. From germline, CDR1 is MNHNY and CDR2 SVGAGI (reference sequence). Trimming at V came to 0 bases and at J to 4 bases, leaving 4 bases not matched to a gene. This CDR3 has 15 residues. The CDR3 DNA is TGTGCCAGCAGTTACTCCTGGCAGGGGGCAGAGACCCAGTACTTC. Its translation is CASSYSWQGAETQYF.

In this sample, this clone turned up a few times. This chain connects TRBV6-6 to TRBJ1-2; TRBD1 matches 8 bases. Per germline, CDR1 MNHNY and CDR2 SVGAGI (reference sequence). CDR3 size: 15 residues. V lost 6 bases, J lost 5 bases, and 11 bases stayed unmatched. The DNA for the CDR3 is TGTGCCAGCAGCGACAGGGGAGGAGGAGTATATGGCTACACCTTC. Amino acids: CASSDRGGGVYGYTF.

The chain is built from TRBV6-5 and TRBJ1-4; D might be TRBD1 (5 bases). Germline CDR1 is MNHEY and CDR2 is SVGAGI. This CDR3 spans 15 amino acids. The V end was cut by 1 base, the J end by 8 bases, with 14 bases between. The CDR3 bases are TGTGCCAGCAGTTACTTCGGGGGGGGAAGAGAAAAACTGTTTTTT. This sequence encodes CASSYFGGGREKLFF.

This chain uses TRBV7-2 with TRBJ2-5; D perhaps matches TRBD1 (5 bases). The CDR3 consists of 13 residues. Germline V CDR1 and CDR2: SGHTA, FQGNSA. The V and J ends lost 8 bases and 7 bases respectively, with 17 bases between them. This CDR3 reads CASGSPGLGTQYF. The CDR3 nucleotides are TGTGCCAGCGGCAGTCCAGGGTTAGGGACCCAGTACTTC.

V usage is TRBV11-1 and J usage is TRBJ2-7, with D uncertain. The germline V gene encodes CDR1 SGHAT and CDR2 FQDESV (reference sequence). V lost 1 base and J lost 0, with 7 bases in between. The CDR3 is 14 residues long. CDR3 in DNA: TGTGCCAGCAGCTTAGATCACAGCTCCTACGAGCAGTACTTC. The encoded protein is CASSLDHSSYEQYF.

The CDR3 spells CASSLSGQGGNTQYF. CDR3 bases: TGTGCCAGCAGCTTATCGGGACAGGGAGGGAATACGCAGTATTTT. The chain has TRBV7-2 and TRBJ2-3; 9 bases are a match to TRBD1. After removal of 2 bases from V and 7 bases from J, the junction contained 7 bases not matched to a gene. The CDR3 has 15 residues. From germline, CDR1 is SGHTA and CDR2 FQGNSA. The variable domain in full, with the rest retrieved from reference TRBV7-2 and TRBJ2-3, is GAGVSQSPSNKVTEKGKDVELRCDPISGHTALYWYRQSLGQGLEFLIYFQGNSAPDKSGLPSDRFSAERTGGSVSTLTIQRTQQEDSAVYLCASSLSGQGGNTQYFGPGTRLTVL.

V and J are TRBV5-4 and TRBJ2-5, with 7 nucleotides matching TRBD1. There are 15 residues in the CDR3. Germline V gene sequence: CDR1 SGHNT, CDR2 YYREEE (reference sequence). Trimming removed 2 bases from V and 9 bases from J; junction bases left unmatched: 13. Written as DNA, the CDR3 is TGTGCCAGCAGCTTCCTCGGGACAGTCCAAGATGCCCAGTACTTC. Translated, it gives CASSFLGTVQDAQYF. The full variable domain, completed using reference TRBV5-4 and TRBJ2-5, is ETGVTQSPTHLIKTRGQQVTLRCSSQSGHNTVSWYQQALGQGPQFIFQYYREEENGRGNFPPRFSGLQFPNYSSELNVNALELDDSALYLCASSFLGTVQDAQYFGPGTRLLVL.

The chain has TRBV11-2 and TRBJ2-3; D might be TRBD2 (6 bases). Per germline, CDR1 SGHAT and CDR2 FQNNGV. The CDR3 runs 19 residues. V lost 0 bases to trimming and J lost 8 bases, with 27 bases between them. Here the CDR3 DNA reads TGTGCCAGCAGCTTAGACACTACTAATCGGGGGTCTTTCCTCGGTACGCAGTATTTT. Protein sequence: CASSLDTTNRGSFLGTQYF.